A single sample is the source of the 14 T cell receptor beta chains below, sequenced in a study of blood T cell repertoires in COVID-19 (dated by TCRdb to 2019 to 2021). Library preparation employed the immunoSEQ multiplex PCR assay. In its TCRdb copy, this immuneACCESS table keeps in-frame sequences only and misses some clones. Where compared with another copy, unresolved V genes explain less than half of these, and the others have no known cause. The sample table lists fewer than 450,000 clones, 88% of them with a count of one. The ten largest clones take up approximately 1.2% of the sample. The sample consisted of PBMCs or T cells enriched from blood (not recorded which). The receptors were sampled from a woman aged 18-29 years who had recovered from COVID-19.

Worth noting for this clone: The sample has other DNA sequences that encode this CDR3 too. The V call is TRBV5-6, the J call TRBJ1-1; TRBD1 might be the D (5 bases). This CDR3 contains 13 residues. CDR1 is SGHDT, CDR2 YYEEEE, per germline. The V end lost 1 base, the J end lost 5 bases, and 9 bases lay between the germline ends. The CDR3 protein is CASSLTGGTEAFF. For the CDR3, the DNA is TGTGCCAGCAGCTTGACAGGAGGGACTGAAGCTTTCTTT.

This chain connects TRBV29-1 to TRBJ2-2, with TRBD1 matching over 7 bases. CDR1 is SQVTM, CDR2 ANQGSEA, per germline. CDR3 length equals 15 residues. Germline trimming cut 1 base from V and 0 bases from J; bases unmatched to any gene: 2. The CDR3 coding sequence is TGCAGCGTTGAAGGAGGGGGCACGAACACCGGGGAGCTGTTTTTT. Translating it yields CSVEGGGTNTGELFF.

In its sample, this clone was seen a few times. This chain uses TRBV19 with TRBJ1-5; the match to TRBD1 covers 9 bases. Germline assignment: CDR1 LNHDA and CDR2 SQIVND (reference sequence). CDR3 size: 15 residues. The J segment lost 3 bases and the V segment lost 6 bases, leaving 6 bases of the junction unmatched. The CDR3 sequence is CASRTQGANNQPQHF. The CDR3 DNA sequence: TGTGCCAGTAGGACACAGGGGGCGAACAATCAGCCCCAGCATTTT. The variable domain in full, with the rest retrieved from reference TRBV19 and TRBJ1-5, is DGGITQSPKYLFRKEGQNVTLSCEQNLNHDAMYWYRQDPGQGLRLIYYSQIVNDFQKGDIAEGYSVSREKKESFPLTVTSAQKNPTAFYLCASRTQGANNQPQHFGDGTRLSIL.

This sequence joins TRBV19 and TRBJ2-7; TRBD2 aligns across 11 bases. CDR1 and CDR2 (germline): LNHDA, SQIVND (reference sequence). V shed 3 bases and J 0 bases; nucleotides not matched to a gene: 13. The CDR3 covers 19 residues. CDR3 DNA: TGTGCCAGTAGTATCCGCGAAGTTAGCGGGGGGGGACACTCCTACGAGCAGTACTTC. Residues: CASSIREVSGGGHSYEQYF.

The sample holds one count of this clone. The chain joins TRBV7-3 to TRBJ2-2, with TRBD1 identical over 7 bases. J gave up 3 bases and V 4 bases, and 2 bases lay outside the gene matches. The V gene's germline CDR1 is SGHTA and CDR2 FQGTGA. The CDR3 is made up of 14 amino acids. The CDR3 DNA reads as TGTGCCAGCAGCTCCACAGGGGACACCGGGGAGCTGTTTTTT. Translating it yields CASSSTGDTGELFF.

This chain connects TRBV6-5 to TRBJ1-2; perhaps TRBD1 as D (5 bases). This CDR3 has 14 amino acids. V was trimmed by 0 bases and J by 2 bases, leaving 7 bases between them. Looked up from germline, CDR1 is MNHEY and CDR2 is SVGAGI. CDR3 loop: CASSYSPGNYGYTF. As DNA, the CDR3 is TGTGCCAGCAGTTACTCGCCAGGGAACTATGGCTACACCTTC.

By proportion, this clone is medium-sized. V gene TRBV5-3 combines with J gene TRBJ1-1; the D gene is possibly TRBD1 (6 bases). TRBV5-3 is marked as an open reading frame, function uncertain. Trimming took off 0 bases at V and 2 bases at J, with 11 bases between the two ends. The CDR3 totals 15 residues. CDR3 region: CARSLAEGDNTEAFF. CDR3 DNA sequence: TGTGCCAGAAGCTTGGCCGAGGGGGATAACACTGAAGCTTTCTTT.

This chain uses TRBV27 with TRBJ2-6; unclear D gene. Trimming left V 9 bases short and J 4 bases short, with 10 bases between. Per germline, CDR1 MNHEY and CDR2 SMNVEV (reference sequence). The CDR3 sequence is 13 residues long. CDR3 nucleotide sequence: TGTGCCAGTCGCGGTACCGGGGCCAACGTCCTGACTTTC. The encoded protein is CASRGTGANVLTF.

This clone was counted at least ten times. The chain combines TRBV4-2 with TRBJ2-1; D is undetermined. The CDR3 spans 16 residues. Trimming removed 1 base at V and 2 bases at J, with 12 bases between. In germline, CDR1 is LGHNA, CDR2 YNFKEQ. Written as DNA, the CDR3 is TGTGCCAGCAGCCAAGGCGACACGAACCCCTACAATGAGCAGTTCTTC. It specifies CASSQGDTNPYNEQFF.

V usage is TRBV5-5 and J usage is TRBJ1-1, with D possibly being TRBD1 (5 bases). V shed 3 bases and J shed 2 bases, with 11 bases lying between them. This CDR3 comprises 14 residues. Per the germline V gene, CDR1 is SGHKS and CDR2 is YYEKEE (reference sequence). This CDR3 is CASSWGGHNTEAFF. CDR3 DNA sequence: TGTGCCAGCAGCTGGGGAGGACATAACACTGAAGCTTTCTTT.

This CDR3 reads CASSFLAGGTETQYF. CDR3 sequence (DNA): TGTGCCAGCTCCTTCCTAGCGGGGGGGACGGAGACCCAGTACTTC. The chain has TRBV13 and TRBJ2-5; 12 nucleotides agree with TRBD2. J lost 5 bases, V lost 8 bases, and 9 bases had no gene match. The germline gives CDR1 PRHDT, CDR2 FYEKMQ (reference sequence). This CDR3 has 15 amino acids.

V and J are TRBV10-3 and TRBJ1-3; D might be TRBD1 (5 bases). Germline values: CDR1 ENHRY, CDR2 SYGVKD. The germline V and J ends were trimmed by 3 bases and 2 bases, with 11 bases remaining between them. CDR3 size: 15 residues. The CDR3 spells CAISEQATPGNTIYF. CDR3 sequence (DNA): TGTGCCATCAGTGAACAGGCTACTCCTGGAAACACCATATATTTT.

This clone was picked up one time. The chain uses TRBV27 and TRBJ2-7, with TRBD1 identical over 7 bases. CDR3 size: 15 residues. The ends lost 5 bases at V and 0 bases at J; junction bases unmatched: 7. The germline V gene has CDR1 MNHEY and CDR2 SMNVEV (reference sequence). For the CDR3, the DNA is TGTGCCAGCAGTCTAACAGGGGCGAGCTCCTACGAGCAGTACTTC. As protein: CASSLTGASSYEQYF.

This chain joins TRBV19 and TRBJ1-5; D gene uncertain. Germline V gives CDR1 LNHDA, CDR2 SQIVND (reference sequence). The CDR3 contains 15 residues. V lost 3 bases and J lost 0, with 9 bases in between. The chain's CDR3 is CASSIFAISNQPQHF. The CDR3 DNA is TGTGCCAGTAGTATTTTCGCTATTAGCAATCAGCCCCAGCATTTT.